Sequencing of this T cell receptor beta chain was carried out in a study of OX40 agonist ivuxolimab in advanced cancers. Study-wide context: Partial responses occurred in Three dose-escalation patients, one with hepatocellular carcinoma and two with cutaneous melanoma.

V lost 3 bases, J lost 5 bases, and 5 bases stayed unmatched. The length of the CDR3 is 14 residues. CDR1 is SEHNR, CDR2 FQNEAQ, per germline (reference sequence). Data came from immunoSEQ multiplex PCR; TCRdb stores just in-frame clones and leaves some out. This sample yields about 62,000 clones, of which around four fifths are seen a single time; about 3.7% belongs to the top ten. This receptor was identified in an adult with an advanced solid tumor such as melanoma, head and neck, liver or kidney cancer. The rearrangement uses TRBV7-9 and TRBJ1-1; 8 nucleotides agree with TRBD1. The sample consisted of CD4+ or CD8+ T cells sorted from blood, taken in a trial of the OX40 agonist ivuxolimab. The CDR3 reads CASSFPGQVTEAFF. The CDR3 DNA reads TGTGCCAGCAGCTTCCCGGGACAGGTTACTGAAGCTTTCTTT.